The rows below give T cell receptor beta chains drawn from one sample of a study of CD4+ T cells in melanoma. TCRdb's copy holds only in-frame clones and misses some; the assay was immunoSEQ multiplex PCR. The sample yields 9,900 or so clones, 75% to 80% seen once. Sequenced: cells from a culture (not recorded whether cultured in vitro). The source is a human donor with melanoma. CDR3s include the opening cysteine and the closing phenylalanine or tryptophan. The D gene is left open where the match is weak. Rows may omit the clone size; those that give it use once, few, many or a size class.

TGTGCCAGCAGTTATCCAGAATTTCGTCAGCCCCAGCATTTT CASSYPEFRQPQHF . . TRBV6-9 14 TRBJ1-5
TGTGCCAGCAGTGCCCTGGGACAGACAGGCGGCTACACCTTC CASSALGQTGGYTF TRBD1 few TRBV2 14 TRBJ1-2
TGCAGCGTTGAAGTTGTGGCCGGTGGCTACACCTTC CSVEVVAGGYTF . . TRBV29-1 12 TRBJ1-2
TGTGCCAGCAGCCGCCGCGGGGGGGTAAACACTGAAGCTTTCTTT CASSRRGGVNTEAFF . . TRBV3-1/TRBV3-2 15 TRBJ1-1
TGTGCCAGCAGCGTTGGACGTTCTCTTGGCTACACCTTC CASSVGRSLGYTF . . TRBV9 13 TRBJ1-2
TGCGCCAGCAGTGATTTGGCGGGGGGACAAAACATTCAGTACTTC CASSDLAGGQNIQYF TRBD2 . TRBV10-2 15 TRBJ2-4
TGCGCCAGCAGCCACGGTAGGGCGGGAGGAAACACCATATATTTT CASSHGRAGGNTIYF . few TRBV4-1 15 TRBJ1-3
TGTGCCAGCAGCCAGGGCCCGACAGGCTACACCTTC CASSQGPTGYTF . . TRBV12-3/TRBV12-4 12 TRBJ1-2
TGTGCCAGCAGTGCCTCGACAGGGAGGGGTGAAGCTTTCTTT CASSASTGRGEAFF TRBD1 . TRBV6-2/TRBV6-3 14 TRBJ1-1
TGTGCCAACCAGTTGGCGGGGGGTTACGAGCAGTACTTC CANQLAGGYEQYF TRBD2 . TRBV10-3 13 TRBJ2-7
TGCAGTGCTAGCGCGTCCCACGAGCAGTACTTC CSASASHEQYF . . TRBV20-1 11 TRBJ2-7
TGTGCCAGTAGTATATATTACAGCGAGAGCAATCAGCCCCAGCATTTT CASSIYYSESNQPQHF . . TRBV19 16 TRBJ1-5
TGTGCCAGCAGCTTGGCGGACACCACGGCCCAGCCCCAGCATTTT CASSLADTTAQPQHF . . TRBV5-5 15 TRBJ1-5
TGCGCCAGCAGCTTGTCAGAGCCCCCCTACGAGCAGTACTTC CASSLSEPPYEQYF . . TRBV5-1 14 TRBJ2-7
TGTGCCAGCAGATTACTAGCGGTCAGCACAGATACGCAGTATTTT CASRLLAVSTDTQYF TRBD2 . TRBV6-5 15 TRBJ2-3
TGCGCCAGCAGCCCAAAGGGGGGGCAGCCCCAGCATTTT CASSPKGGQPQHF . . TRBV5-1 13 TRBJ1-5
TGTGCCAGCAGCCCATACAGGGAGGACACTGAAGCTTTCTTT CASSPYREDTEAFF . . TRBV3-1/TRBV3-2 14 TRBJ1-1
TGTGCCAGCAACTTTCGCGGGGGAATCTCTGGAGAGACCCAGTACTTC CASNFRGGISGETQYF TRBD2 . TRBV2 16 TRBJ2-5
TGTGCCAGCAGCTTGGATGGGGCGGGACCTAAAGAGACCCAGTACTTC CASSLDGAGPKETQYF . . TRBV5-4 16 TRBJ2-5
TGTGCCTGGAGTTCCGGCACGACAGGGGGCGGAGGTGGCTACACCTTC CAWSSGTTGGGGGYTF TRBD1 once TRBV30 16 TRBJ1-2
TGTGCCAGCAGCTTGGGCGACGCCCCCTACGAGCAGTACTTC CASSLGDAPYEQYF . . TRBV7-9 14 TRBJ2-7
TGTGCCAGCAGTGAATTGGAAAACTCCTACGAGCAGTACTTC CASSELENSYEQYF . . TRBV2 14 TRBJ2-7
TGTGCCAGCAGCTCACAACCCGCGGGACTAGCGGGGCGAGAGACCCAGTACTTC CASSSQPAGLAGRETQYF TRBD2 . TRBV7-9 18 TRBJ2-5
TGTGCCAGCTCACTGACAGGGGCCGCGGGGACTGAAGCTTTCTTT CASSLTGAAGTEAFF TRBD1 . TRBV18 15 TRBJ1-1
TGTGCCAGCAGCCCGATTACCATCGGGACAGTCTATGGCTACACCTTC CASSPITIGTVYGYTF TRBD1 once TRBV11-2 16 TRBJ1-2
TGTGCCAGCCGCGAATTTCCGTCAGATACGCAGTATTTT CASREFPSDTQYF . . TRBV11-2 13 TRBJ2-3
TGTGCCAGCAGCCAGGCTACAGGGGAGGGCAATCAGCCCCAGCATTTT CASSQATGEGNQPQHF TRBD1 once TRBV3-1/TRBV3-2 16 TRBJ1-5
TGTGCCAGCAGCTTAAATTCGGCGGGAGAGACCCAGTACTTC CASSLNSAGETQYF . once TRBV7-3 14 TRBJ2-5
TGTGCCAGCAGTCCACAGGGGGCGAACACCGGGGAGCTGTTTTTT CASSPQGANTGELFF TRBD1 . TRBV6-4 15 TRBJ2-2
TGTGCCAGCTCACCTATGGACAAAACCTACGAGCAGTACTTC CASSPMDKTYEQYF . . TRBV18 14 TRBJ2-7
TGTGCCAGCAGCCCGCAGACCAACTATGGCTACACCTTC CASSPQTNYGYTF . . TRBV7-2 13 TRBJ1-2
TGTGCCAGCTCACCAGGTACCTTAGAGACCCAGTACTTC CASSPGTLETQYF . . TRBV18 13 TRBJ2-5
TGTGCCTGGAGCCGGGGGGGGGCCTATGGCTACACCTTC CAWSRGGAYGYTF . . TRBV30 13 TRBJ1-2
TGTGCCAGCAGCCAGCTGAGGGCAGACACTGAAGCTTTCTTT CASSQLRADTEAFF . . TRBV3-1/TRBV3-2 14 TRBJ1-1
TGCGCCAGCAGCCGTTCCAGACAGGTAAGAGCTTTCTTT CASSRSRQVRAFF . few TRBV5-1 13 TRBJ1-1
TGTGCCAGCAACGCGTGGTCGGGGGACTATGGCTACACCTTC CASNAWSGDYGYTF . . TRBV16 14 TRBJ1-2
TGTGCCAGCAGCCGGGCCCGGGACACTGAAGCTTTCTTT CASSRARDTEAFF . . TRBV3-1/TRBV3-2 13 TRBJ1-1
TGCGCCAGCAGCAAGATCAGCGGGGGAGTTGATGAGCAGTACTTC CASSKISGGVDEQYF TRBD2 . TRBV5-1 15 TRBJ2-7
TGTGCCAGCAGCTTAGCGACTCTAACCTACAATGAGCAGTTCTTC CASSLATLTYNEQFF . . TRBV11-2 15 TRBJ2-1
TGTGCCAGCAGCTTGAGCGGCGTCCTTACCGGCAATCAGCCCCAGCATTTT CASSLSGVLTGNQPQHF . . TRBV5-8 17 TRBJ1-5